The present T cell receptor (beta chain) was sequenced within a study of cytomegalovirus exposure and HLA in healthy donors. Note on this clone: Its cognate antigen is unknown.

The CDR3 spans 13 residues. V was clipped by 5 bases and J by 4 bases, with 11 bases between them. Germline V CDR1 and CDR2: MNHEY, SVGAGI. This table comes from immunoSEQ multiplex PCR, and its TCRdb copy is limited to in-frame clones, with some not included. The table includes under 300,000 clones, around 85% detected once. General observations from the study: Reports indicated that the classifier achieved high specificity and sensitivity in diagnosing cytomegalovirus status.

This TCR derives from a woman younger than 30 in good health and CMV-seronegative. The sequenced material came from PBMCs. The genes are TRBV6-5 and TRBJ1-2; D might be TRBD1 (5 bases). For the CDR3, the DNA is TGTGCCAGCAGTATACGGGGACTCTATGGCTACACCTTC. Its protein product is CASSIRGLYGYTF.